This record covers a single T cell receptor beta chain. Its specificity is not known. Trimming removed 11 bases at V and 8 bases at J, with 22 bases between. Per the germline V gene, CDR1 is MNHEY and CDR2 is SMNVEV (reference sequence). The CDR3 spans 14 residues. The sample originates from a study of cytomegalovirus exposure and HLA in healthy donors. Broader study findings: Several top significant clusters appeared, in a later analysis, to be linked to common viral pathogens. A missense variant in DCLRE1C was later tied to TCR beta V- and J-gene trimming.

It was with 60 Vbeta and 13 Jbeta primers that the PCR ran. Data came from immunoSEQ multiplex PCR; TCRdb stores just in-frame clones and leaves some out. The sample records about 97,000 clones, around 63% being singletons. This sequence joins TRBV27 and TRBJ2-1; tentative D call: TRBD2 (5 bases). The sample comprised PBMCs. This TCR came from a human donor in good health. CDR3 nucleotides: TGTGCCCGAGACGAGGTGGGAGATCGCGATGAGCAGTTCTTC. Translating gives CARDEVGDRDEQFF.